Shown below are 4 T cell receptor beta chains from a single sample sequenced in a study of blood T cell repertoires in COVID-19. Assay: immunoSEQ multiplex PCR; the TCRdb copy retains only in-frame clones and omits some. The sample consists of some 190,000 clones, 70% to 90% of them appearing once. Sequenced material: peripheral blood. The source is a human donor with active or convalescent COVID-19. The donor label of this sample is uncertain.

The chain joins TRBV14 to TRBJ2-1; 8 bases are shared with TRBD2. This CDR3 comprises 17 residues. J lost 4 bases, V lost 0 bases, and 8 bases had no gene match. From germline, CDR1 is SGHDN and CDR2 FVKESK. CDR3 DNA sequence: TGTGCCAGCAGCCAAGAACCCGGGAGGGGCGGGTACAATGAGCAGTTCTTC. Its translation: CASSQEPGRGGYNEQFF.

This chain connects TRBV19 to TRBJ2-7, with 7 bases matching TRBD1. CDR1 LNHDA and CDR2 SQIVND come from the germline V gene (reference sequence). The CDR3 loop spans 15 amino acids. After removal of 5 bases from V and 0 bases from J, the junction contained 7 bases not matched to a gene. The CDR3 is CASSPRDSSSYEQYF. CDR3 bases: TGTGCCAGTAGTCCAAGGGACAGTTCCTCCTACGAGCAGTACTTC.

This chain uses TRBV13 with TRBJ1-2, with TRBD1 as a possible D gene (6 bases). Germline CDR1 is PRHDT and CDR2 is FYEKMQ (reference sequence). Trimming removed 0 bases at V and 4 bases at J, with 9 bases between. The CDR3 loop spans 14 amino acids. CDR3 sequence: CASSLGEGGYGYTF. The CDR3 DNA reads TGTGCCAGCAGCTTAGGTGAAGGGGGCTATGGCTACACCTTC.

The chain combines TRBV4-2 with TRBJ2-1; D is perhaps TRBD2 (6 bases). CDR1 and CDR2 (germline): LGHNA, YNFKEQ. This CDR3 has 15 amino acids. Trimming left V 8 bases short and J 6 bases short, with 20 bases between. CDR3 in amino acids: CASCLDAGWVNEQFF. DNA of the CDR3: TGTGCCAGCTGCCTCGATGCGGGGTGGGTCAATGAGCAGTTCTTC.